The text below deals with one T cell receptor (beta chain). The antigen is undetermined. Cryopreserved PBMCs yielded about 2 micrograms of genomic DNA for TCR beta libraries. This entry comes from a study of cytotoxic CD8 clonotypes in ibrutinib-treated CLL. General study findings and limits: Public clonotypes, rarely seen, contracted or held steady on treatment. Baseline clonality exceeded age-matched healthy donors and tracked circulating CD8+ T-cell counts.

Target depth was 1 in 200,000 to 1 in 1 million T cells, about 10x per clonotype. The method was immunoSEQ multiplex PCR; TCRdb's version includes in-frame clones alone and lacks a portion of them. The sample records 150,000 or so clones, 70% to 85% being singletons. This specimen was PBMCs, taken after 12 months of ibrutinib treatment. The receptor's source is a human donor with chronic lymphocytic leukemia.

The CDR3 is CASSDQRSDIQYF. The CDR3 DNA reads as TGTGCCAGTAGTGACCAGCGGAGCGACATTCAGTACTTC. The chain uses TRBV19 and TRBJ2-4; D perhaps matches TRBD2 (5 bases). Per the germline V gene, CDR1 is LNHDA and CDR2 is SQIVND (reference sequence). V was pared by 5 bases and J by 8 bases, with 13 bases between. The length of the CDR3 is 13 residues.